This paragraph reports one T cell receptor (beta chain). These data originate in a study of cytomegalovirus exposure and HLA in healthy donors. The PCR was carried out with 60 Vbeta primers and 13 Jbeta primers. Sequencing used immunoSEQ multiplex PCR; TCRdb keeps in-frame clones, though not all of them. The sample holds 200,000 to 250,000 clones, 82% seen once. The sequenced sample was PBMCs. This clonotype was sampled from a middle-aged woman in good health and CMV-seropositive.

CDR3 protein: CASSGRLTPLSYEQYF. The CDR3 DNA follows: TGTGCCAGTAGTGGGAGACTCACTCCCCTCTCCTACGAGCAGTACTTC. The genes are TRBV19 and TRBJ2-7; the D gene is possibly TRBD2 (5 bases). The germline V gene has CDR1 LNHDA and CDR2 SQIVND (reference sequence). The CDR3 extends over 16 amino acids. V was pared by 5 bases and J by 0 bases, with 17 bases between.